The 9 T cell receptor beta chains below all came from one sample that was sequenced in a study of early stage breast cancer tumors. Produced via immunoSEQ multiplex PCR; TCRdb's table is partial and in-frame only. The sample has about 4,800 clones, about 56% seen once. The sample consisted of breast tumor tissue. Source of these receptors: a person aged 45 to 59 with breast cancer.

The V gene is TRBV5-5, the J gene TRBJ2-2; 7 positions agree with TRBD1. CDR3 length equals 15 residues. The germline CDR1 and CDR2 sequences are SGHKS and YYEKEE (reference sequence). Trimming removed 5 bases from V and 6 bases from J; junction bases left unmatched: 10. The CDR3 sequence is CASSNRTGAPGELFF. CDR3 sequence (DNA): TGTGCCAGCAGTAATAGGACAGGAGCGCCCGGGGAGCTGTTTTTT.

This clone appeared a few times. The chain is built from TRBV5-6 and TRBJ1-5, with 8 bases fitting TRBD1. The CDR3 sequence is 15 residues long. V shed 4 bases, J shed 2 bases, and the junction held 5 bases outside the gene matches. Germline V gene data show CDR1 as SGHDT and CDR2 as YYEEEE. The chain's CDR3 is CASSPGGQGNQPQHF. In nucleotides, the CDR3 is TGTGCCAGCAGCCCCGGGGGACAGGGCAATCAGCCCCAGCATTTT.

By frequency in the sample, this clone is medium-sized (0.01 to 0.1%). The chain joins TRBV5-6 to TRBJ2-2; TRBD2 matches at 7 bases. The CDR3 length is 14 residues. With V trimmed by 3 bases and J by 7 bases, 6 bases remained unmatched. CDR1 SGHDT and CDR2 YYEEEE come from the germline V gene. CDR3 in amino acids: CASSWGSGDGELFF. For the CDR3, the DNA is TGTGCCAGCAGCTGGGGAAGCGGGGACGGGGAGCTGTTTTTT.

This clone was seen more than once but under ten times. The chain recombines TRBV18 with TRBJ2-5; 8 nucleotides line up with TRBD1. CDR1 KGHSH and CDR2 LQKENI come from the germline V gene. Unmatched junction bases numbered 9, after V lost 6 bases and J lost 6 bases. This CDR3 region has 14 residues. The CDR3: CASSFEQGGKTQYF. The CDR3 region has the DNA TGTGCCAGCTCCTTCGAACAGGGGGGAAAGACCCAGTACTTC. The full variable domain, in which reference TRBV18 and TRBJ2-5 provide the parts outside the CDR3, is NAGVMQNPRHLVRRRGQEARLRCSPMKGHSHVYWYRQLPEEGLKFMVYLQKENIIDESGMPKERFSAEFPKEGPSILRIQQVVRGDSAAYFCASSFEQGGKTQYFGPGTRLLVL.

The rearrangement uses TRBV5-1 and TRBJ2-1; 10 nucleotides line up with TRBD2. CDR1 SGHRS and CDR2 YFSETQ come from the germline V gene. Losses at the gene ends were 4 bases for V and 4 bases for J; bases not matched to a gene: 8. The CDR3 consists of 16 residues. The CDR3 DNA is TGCGCCAGCAGCCCTAGCGGGAGCACCCATTACAATGAGCAGTTCTTC. Its translation is CASSPSGSTHYNEQFF.

In its sample, this clone was seen once. The gene calls are TRBV6-1 and TRBJ2-7; no clear D gene. Looked up from germline, CDR1 is MNHNS and CDR2 is SASEGT. The CDR3 is made up of 12 amino acids. The V gene lost 8 bases and the J gene lost 1 base, with 9 bases spanning the gap. DNA of the CDR3: TGTGCCAGCGGATCCTTATCCTACGAGCAGTACTTC. Its protein product is CASGSLSYEQYF.

V and J are TRBV7-2 and TRBJ2-3; no firm D call. V lost 1 base to trimming and J lost 0 bases, with 11 bases between them. The germline gives CDR1 SGHTA, CDR2 FQGNSA. The CDR3 covers 16 residues. The CDR3 DNA is TGTGCCAGCAGCTTAGATCCAGAGAGTAGCACAGATACGCAGTATTTT. This codes for CASSLDPESSTDTQYF.

This sequence joins TRBV20-1 and TRBJ1-3; no clear D gene. CDR1 and CDR2 (germline): DFQATT, SNEGSKA (reference sequence). Trimming left V 3 bases short and J 4 bases short, with 4 bases between. The CDR3 sequence is 11 residues long. In DNA form, the CDR3 reads TGCAGTGCTAGGTTCGGAAACACCATATATTTT. Translating gives CSARFGNTIYF.

To note about this clone: The junction and the germline gene differ at one end; a read error may be behind it. The rearrangement joins TRBV2 to TRBJ2-1, with D possibly TRBD1 on 6 matching bases. CDR3 length equals 15 residues. Looked up from germline, CDR1 is SNHLY and CDR2 is FYNNEI. CDR3 amino acids: CASSQRGNSFNEQFF. Written as DNA, the CDR3 is TGTGCCAGCAGTCAAAGGGGGAACTCCTTCAATGAGCAGTTCTTC.